The entry below describes one TCR beta chain. Then a second PCR, running about 7 to 11 cycles, was carried out with a sample-barcoded 5' primer and a J-beta primer mix. TCRdb fed the 5' RACE reads into MiXCR, producing one record per CDR3 protein. There are 750,000 to 950,000 distinct CDR3 sequences in the sample; 50% to 65% occur only once, and roughly 40% lies in the top ten. This record belongs to a study of blood T cells in healthy people across ages. This CDR3 spans 15 amino acids. Germline lookup yields CDR1 SGHRS and CDR2 YFSETQ. The J gene is TRBJ2-4, the V gene TRBV5-1, with a tentative D call TRBD2 (6 bases). TRBJ2-7 matches the DNA end more closely, so the J call is doubtful. The receptor comes from an elderly man in good health. Sequencing was performed on blood. The CDR3 is CASSSTGAGWYEQYF. CDR3 nucleotides: TGCGCCAGCAGCTCGACTGGGGCGGGATGGTACGAGCAGTACTTC.